This T cell receptor beta chain originates from a study of T-cell reconstitution after alpha-beta-depleted transplantation in children. Preparation of the TCRbeta library was carried out with unique molecular identifiers. TCRdb fed the PCR reads into MiXCR, producing one record per CDR3 protein. The sample shows hundreds of thousands of distinct CDR3 sequences, about 16% of them seen only once. V gave up 1 base and J gave up 5 bases; unmatched junction bases: 5. The CDR3 loop spans 15 amino acids. Per the germline V gene, CDR1 is SGHAT and CDR2 is FQNNGV. This chain joins TRBV11-2 and TRBJ2-1; 7 bases line up with TRBD2. The source of this sequence is a human donor who donated a stem cell graft to a child with acute lymphoblastic leukemia. The sequences come from PBMCs from the stem cell graft donor, collected from the stem cell graft. The CDR3 sequence: CASSLVGGFDNEQFF. The CDR3 nucleotides are TGTGCCAGCAGCTTAGTGGGGGGGTTCGACAATGAGCAGTTCTTC.